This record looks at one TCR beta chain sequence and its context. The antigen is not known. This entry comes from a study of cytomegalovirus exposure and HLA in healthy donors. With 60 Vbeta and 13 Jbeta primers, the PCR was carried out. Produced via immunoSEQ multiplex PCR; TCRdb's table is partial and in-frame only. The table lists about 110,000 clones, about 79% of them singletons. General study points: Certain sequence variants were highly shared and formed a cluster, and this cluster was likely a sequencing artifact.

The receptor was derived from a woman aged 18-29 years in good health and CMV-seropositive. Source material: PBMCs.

The CDR3 sequence: CASSYDRVGEKLFF. CDR3 DNA: TGTGCCAGCAGCTACGACAGGGTCGGGGAAAAACTGTTTTTT. This sequence joins TRBV11-2 and TRBJ1-4, with 7 bases fitting TRBD1. Germline V gene lookup returns CDR1 SGHAT and CDR2 FQNNGV. The CDR3 covers 14 residues. Losses at the gene ends were 4 bases for V and 8 bases for J; bases not matched to a gene: 7.